This T cell receptor beta chain was found in a study of cytomegalovirus exposure and HLA in healthy donors. Between the trimmed V and J ends, which lost 1 base and 13 bases, there was a span of 11 bases. The CDR3 consists of 12 residues. The germline V gene encodes CDR1 LNHDA and CDR2 SQIVND (reference sequence). With regard to this clone: Its antigen remains unidentified.

The study, taken as a whole, reports: In an earlier analysis, productive rearrangement rates for most beta V segments clustered near 87% or 30%. Researchers reported from a later analysis that most CMV-associated TCR beta chains appeared HLA-restricted.

Primers included in the PCR were 60 Vbeta and 13 Jbeta primers. Repertoires were generated with immunoSEQ multiplex PCR, while TCRdb's copy carries only in-frame clones and drops some. The sample includes around 120,000 clones, 60% to 85% of them seen just once. V gene TRBV19 combines with J gene TRBJ1-5; tentative D call: TRBD1 (5 bases). Sequencing was performed on PBMCs. This TCR came from a woman in her 40s in good health and CMV-seropositive. CDR3 protein: CASSIAPSGQHF. DNA of the CDR3: TGTGCCAGTAGTATAGCCCCCTCAGGGCAGCATTTT.